The rows below give T cell receptor beta chains drawn from one sample of a study of graft-versus-host responses after intestinal transplantation. Produced via immunoSEQ multiplex PCR; TCRdb's table is partial and in-frame only. The profile shows 65,000 to 90,000 clones, around 90% of them singletons. No antigen is known for these receptors. This material consisted of unstimulated CD8+ T cells sorted from spleen or lymph node cells, taken before transplant. The receptor source for this set is a human donor who was the organ donor for an intestinal transplant. Each CDR3 is given with its conserved first and last residue. The order of the fields is V gene, D gene, CDR3 protein. The D gene is left open where the match is weak.

v_gene: TRBV4-3; d_gene: -; CDR3aa: CASSQYVAYEQYF
v_gene: TRBV5-8; d_gene: -; CDR3aa: CASSLARGSGANVLTF
v_gene: TRBV7-9; d_gene: -; CDR3aa: CASGNDAGVGTDTQYF
v_gene: TRBV4-1; d_gene: -; CDR3aa: CASSPGLGEQFF
v_gene: TRBV15; d_gene: -; CDR3aa: CATSIRSGEQYF
v_gene: TRBV27; d_gene: TRBD1; CDR3aa: CASSLRQGFEAFF
v_gene: TRBV9; d_gene: TRBD1; CDR3aa: CASSAAPGQGSSGNTIYF
v_gene: TRBV7-2; d_gene: -; CDR3aa: CASSFGTGFSYEQYF
v_gene: TRBV4-2; d_gene: TRBD1; CDR3aa: CASSQVGGQGARDTQYF
v_gene: TRBV2; d_gene: -; CDR3aa: CASSDYPGGRGYTF
v_gene: TRBV4-3; d_gene: -; CDR3aa: CASSQGTGVNTEAFF
v_gene: TRBV7-3; d_gene: TRBD1; CDR3aa: CASSRAGTGNSPLHF
v_gene: TRBV6-5; d_gene: TRBD1; CDR3aa: CASSYAGGLNTEAFF
v_gene: TRBV5-4; d_gene: -; CDR3aa: CASTRGVEAFF
v_gene: TRBV4-1; d_gene: -; CDR3aa: CASSPLVGGLNTEAFF
v_gene: TRBV6-5; d_gene: TRBD1; CDR3aa: CASSLGWDSQETQYF
v_gene: TRBV19; d_gene: TRBD1; CDR3aa: CASSTTGGPYNEQFF
v_gene: TRBV2; d_gene: TRBD1; CDR3aa: CASSDSTPGQGAYYNSPLHF
v_gene: TRBV7-8; d_gene: -; CDR3aa: CASSPGHLAGYTF
v_gene: TRBV29-1; d_gene: TRBD2; CDR3aa: CSVEGGTSGDEQYF
v_gene: TRBV19; d_gene: -; CDR3aa: CASSKGHSLDF
v_gene: TRBV27; d_gene: TRBD1; CDR3aa: CASSSTGALNEKLFF
v_gene: TRBV11-2; d_gene: -; CDR3aa: CASSGAGTLDQPQHF
v_gene: TRBV4-3; d_gene: -; CDR3aa: CASSQDLYGAYEQYF
v_gene: TRBV5-8; d_gene: -; CDR3aa: CASSLGQFDYGYTF